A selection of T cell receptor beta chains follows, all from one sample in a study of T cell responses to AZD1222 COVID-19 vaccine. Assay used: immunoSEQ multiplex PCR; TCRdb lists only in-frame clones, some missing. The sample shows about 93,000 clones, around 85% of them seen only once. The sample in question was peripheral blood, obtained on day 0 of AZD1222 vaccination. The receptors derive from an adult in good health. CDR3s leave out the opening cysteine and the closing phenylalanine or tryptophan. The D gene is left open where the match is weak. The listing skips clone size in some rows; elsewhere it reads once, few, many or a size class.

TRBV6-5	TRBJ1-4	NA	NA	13	ASSPSGGSREKLF
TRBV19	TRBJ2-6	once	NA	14	ASSIYGSSGANVLT
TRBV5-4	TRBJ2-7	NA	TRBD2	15	ASSLASAGGGSYEQY
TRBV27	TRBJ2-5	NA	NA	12	ASSKPGGPETQY
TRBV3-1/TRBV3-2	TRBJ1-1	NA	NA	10	ASSQAGSEAF
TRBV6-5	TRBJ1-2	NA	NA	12	ASRAPFGDYGYT
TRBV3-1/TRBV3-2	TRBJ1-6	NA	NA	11	ASSRLDGSPLH
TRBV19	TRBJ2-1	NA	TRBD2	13	ASSSGTSGYNEQF
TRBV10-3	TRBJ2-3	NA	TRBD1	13	AISDPGTATDTQY
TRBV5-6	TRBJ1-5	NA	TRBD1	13	ASSLGDRGNQPQH
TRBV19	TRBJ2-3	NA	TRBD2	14	ASSSWLAGVTDTQY
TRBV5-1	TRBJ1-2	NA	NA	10	ASSSNLGGYT